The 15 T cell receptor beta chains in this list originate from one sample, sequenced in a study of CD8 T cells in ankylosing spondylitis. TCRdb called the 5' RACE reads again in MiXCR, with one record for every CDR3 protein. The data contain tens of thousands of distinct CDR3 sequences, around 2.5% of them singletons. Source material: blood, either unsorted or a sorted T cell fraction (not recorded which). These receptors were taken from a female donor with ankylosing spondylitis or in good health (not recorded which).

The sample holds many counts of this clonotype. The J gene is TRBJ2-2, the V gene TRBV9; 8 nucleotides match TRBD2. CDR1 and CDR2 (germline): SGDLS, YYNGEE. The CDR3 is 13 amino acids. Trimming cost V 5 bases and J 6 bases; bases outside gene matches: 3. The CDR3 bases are TGTGCCAGCAGACGGGAGGGTCCCGGGGAGCTGTTTTTT. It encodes CASRREGPGELFF. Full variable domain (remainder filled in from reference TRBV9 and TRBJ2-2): DSGVTQTPKHLITATGQRVTLRCSPRSGDLSVYWYQQSLDQGLQFLIQYYNGEERAKGNILERFSAQQFPDLHSELNLSSLELGDSALYFCASRREGPGELFFGEGSRLTVL.

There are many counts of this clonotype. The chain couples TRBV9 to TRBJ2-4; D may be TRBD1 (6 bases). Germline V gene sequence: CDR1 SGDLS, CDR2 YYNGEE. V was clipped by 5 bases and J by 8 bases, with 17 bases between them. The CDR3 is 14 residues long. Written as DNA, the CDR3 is TGTGCCAGCAGTACCCCGCGGACAGACGACATTCAGTACTTC. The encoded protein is CASSTPRTDDIQYF. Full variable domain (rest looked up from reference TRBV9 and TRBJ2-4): DSGVTQTPKHLITATGQRVTLRCSPRSGDLSVYWYQQSLDQGLQFLIQYYNGEERAKGNILERFSAQQFPDLHSELNLSSLELGDSALYFCASSTPRTDDIQYFGAGTRLSVL.

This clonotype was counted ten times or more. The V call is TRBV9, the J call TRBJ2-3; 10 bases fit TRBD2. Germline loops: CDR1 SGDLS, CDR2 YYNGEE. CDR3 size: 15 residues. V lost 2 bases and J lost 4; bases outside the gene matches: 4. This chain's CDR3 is CASSVQAGGPDTQYF. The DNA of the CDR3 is TGTGCCAGCAGCGTCCAAGCGGGGGGGCCAGATACGCAGTATTTT. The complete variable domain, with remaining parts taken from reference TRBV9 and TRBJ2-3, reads DSGVTQTPKHLITATGQRVTLRCSPRSGDLSVYWYQQSLDQGLQFLIQYYNGEERAKGNILERFSAQQFPDLHSELNLSSLELGDSALYFCASSVQAGGPDTQYFGPGTRLTVL.

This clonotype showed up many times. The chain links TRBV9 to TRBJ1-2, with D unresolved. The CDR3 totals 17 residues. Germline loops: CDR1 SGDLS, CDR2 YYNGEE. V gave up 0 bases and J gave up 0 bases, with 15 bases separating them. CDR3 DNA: TGTGCCAGCAGCGTAGAGGCGGTGCCACGGTCTAACTATGGCTACACCTTC. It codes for CASSVEAVPRSNYGYTF.

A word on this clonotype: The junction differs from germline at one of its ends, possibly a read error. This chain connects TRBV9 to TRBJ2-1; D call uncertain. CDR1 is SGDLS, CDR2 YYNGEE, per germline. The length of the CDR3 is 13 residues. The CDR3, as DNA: TGTGCCAGCAGCGTAACTAATGTTGCGGAGCGGTTCTTC. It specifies CASSVTNVAERFF.

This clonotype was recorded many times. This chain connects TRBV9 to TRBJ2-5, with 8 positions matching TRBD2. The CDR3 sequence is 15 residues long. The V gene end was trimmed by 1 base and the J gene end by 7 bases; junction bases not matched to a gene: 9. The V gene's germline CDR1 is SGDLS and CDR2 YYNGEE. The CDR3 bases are TGTGCCAGCAGCGTACAAGCGGGGGCCACAGGGACCCAGTACTTC. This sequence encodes CASSVQAGATGTQYF.

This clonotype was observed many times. CDR3 protein: CAREHRGRQPQHF. The CDR3 DNA follows: TGTGCCAGAGAGCACAGGGGGCGTCAGCCCCAGCATTTT. V and J are TRBV21-1 and TRBJ1-5; the table's D gene call, TRBD1, was not cross checked with the DNA. TRBV21-1 is a documented pseudogene. This CDR3 spans 13 amino acids.

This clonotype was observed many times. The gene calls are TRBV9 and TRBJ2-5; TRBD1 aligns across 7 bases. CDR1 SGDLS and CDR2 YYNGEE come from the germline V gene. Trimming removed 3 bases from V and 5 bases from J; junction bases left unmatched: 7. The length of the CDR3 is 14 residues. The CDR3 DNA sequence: TGTGCCAGCAGCGCGACAGGGTCTTCGGAGACCCAGTACTTC. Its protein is CASSATGSSETQYF.

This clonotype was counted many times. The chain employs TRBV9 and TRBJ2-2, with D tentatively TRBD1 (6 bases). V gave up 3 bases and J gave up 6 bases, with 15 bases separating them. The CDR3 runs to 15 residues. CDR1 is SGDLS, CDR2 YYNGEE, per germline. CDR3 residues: CASSASPQGSGELFF. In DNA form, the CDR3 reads TGTGCCAGCAGCGCATCCCCACAGGGATCCGGGGAGCTGTTTTTT.

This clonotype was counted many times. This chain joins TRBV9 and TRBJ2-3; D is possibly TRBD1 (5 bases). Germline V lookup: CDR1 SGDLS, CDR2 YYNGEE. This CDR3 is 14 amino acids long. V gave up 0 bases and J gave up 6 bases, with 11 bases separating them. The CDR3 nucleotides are TGTGCCAGCAGCGTAGGTCCTAGGGGCGATACGCAGTATTTT. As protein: CASSVGPRGDTQYF.

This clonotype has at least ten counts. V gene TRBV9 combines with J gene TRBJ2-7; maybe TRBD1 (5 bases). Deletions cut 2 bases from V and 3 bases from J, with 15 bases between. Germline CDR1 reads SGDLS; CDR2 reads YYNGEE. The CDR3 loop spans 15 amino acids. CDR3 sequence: CASSVGHSDLYEQYF. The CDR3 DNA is TGTGCCAGCAGCGTCGGACATTCCGATCTCTACGAGCAGTACTTC.

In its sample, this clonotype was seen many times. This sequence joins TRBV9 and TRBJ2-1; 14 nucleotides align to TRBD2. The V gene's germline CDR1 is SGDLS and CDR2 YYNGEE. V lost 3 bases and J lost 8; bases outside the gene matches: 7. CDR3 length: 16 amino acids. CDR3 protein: CASSATGTSGSYEQFF. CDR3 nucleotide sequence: TGTGCCAGCAGCGCAACCGGGACTAGCGGGAGCTATGAGCAGTTCTTC.

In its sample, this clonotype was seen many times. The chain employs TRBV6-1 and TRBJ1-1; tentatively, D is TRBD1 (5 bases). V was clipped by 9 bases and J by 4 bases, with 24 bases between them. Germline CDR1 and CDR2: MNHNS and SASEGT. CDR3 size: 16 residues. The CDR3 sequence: CARRPTVLKRGTEAFF. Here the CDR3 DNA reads TGTGCCAGGCGCCCGACTGTACTAAAAAGGGGCACTGAAGCTTTCTTT.

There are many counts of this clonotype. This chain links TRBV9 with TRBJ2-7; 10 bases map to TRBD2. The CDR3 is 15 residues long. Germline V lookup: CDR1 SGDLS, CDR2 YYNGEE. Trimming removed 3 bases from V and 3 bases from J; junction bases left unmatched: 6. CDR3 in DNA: TGTGCCAGCAGCGCGGGACTAGCGACCCTCTACGAGCAGTACTTC. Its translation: CASSAGLATLYEQYF.

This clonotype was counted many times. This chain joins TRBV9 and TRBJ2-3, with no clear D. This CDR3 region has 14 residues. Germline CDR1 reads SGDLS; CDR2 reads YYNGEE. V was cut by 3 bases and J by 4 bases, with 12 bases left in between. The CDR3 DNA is TGTGCCAGCAGCGGAGCTCCGAAGGCAGATACGCAGTATTTT. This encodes CASSGAPKADTQYF.